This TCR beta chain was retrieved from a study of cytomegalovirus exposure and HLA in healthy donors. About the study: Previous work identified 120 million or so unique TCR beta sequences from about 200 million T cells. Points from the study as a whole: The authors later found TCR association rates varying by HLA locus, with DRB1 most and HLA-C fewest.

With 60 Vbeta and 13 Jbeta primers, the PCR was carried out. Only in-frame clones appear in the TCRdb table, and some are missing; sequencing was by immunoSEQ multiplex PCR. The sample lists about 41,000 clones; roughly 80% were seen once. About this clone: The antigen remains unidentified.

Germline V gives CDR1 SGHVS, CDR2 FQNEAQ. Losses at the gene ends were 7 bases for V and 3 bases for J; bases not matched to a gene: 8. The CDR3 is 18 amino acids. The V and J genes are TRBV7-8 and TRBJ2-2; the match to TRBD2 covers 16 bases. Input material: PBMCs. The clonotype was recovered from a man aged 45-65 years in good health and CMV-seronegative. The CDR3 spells CASIPGLAGGQDTGELFF. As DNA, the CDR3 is TGTGCCAGCATCCCGGGACTAGCGGGGGGGCAGGACACCGGGGAGCTGTTTTTT.